What follows are 6 T cell receptor beta chains derived from one specimen sequenced in a study of T cells in tuberculosis. The table came from immunoSEQ multiplex PCR; TCRdb's copy has only in-frame clones and leaves some out. The repertoire has tens of thousands of clones, 90% to 95% of them found once; the top ten carry less than 8.5%. Specimen: PBMCs. The receptors were gathered from a donor between 10 and 35 years old with latent tuberculosis or without tuberculosis infection.

The V gene is TRBV5-6, the J gene TRBJ1-5; 10 bases fit TRBD1. Germline CDR1 and CDR2: SGHDT and YYEEEE. This CDR3 region has 16 residues. With 3 bases clipped from V and 6 bases from J, the junction kept 9 bases outside the gene matches. As DNA, the CDR3 is TGTGCCAGCAGCTCAGCCGGGACAGGGGATTTTCAGCCCCAGCATTTT. Amino acids: CASSSAGTGDFQPQHF.

The rearrangement uses TRBV11-2 and TRBJ1-4; D is uncertain. Germline V gene sequence: CDR1 SGHAT, CDR2 FQNNGV. Trimming took 1 base from V and 5 from J, leaving 11 bases between them. The CDR3 runs to 15 residues. This CDR3 is CASSLGPSANEKLFF. The CDR3 DNA sequence: TGTGCCAGCAGCTTAGGACCCAGCGCAAATGAAAAACTGTTTTTT. The entire variable domain, with the rest obtained from reference TRBV11-2 and TRBJ1-4, is as follows: EAGVAQSPRYKIIEKRQSVAFWCNPISGHATLYWYQQILGQGPKLLIQFQNNGVVDDSQLPKDRFSAERLKGVDSTLKIQPAKLEDSAVYLCASSLGPSANEKLFFGSGTQLSVL.

The chain is built from TRBV5-6 and TRBJ2-7, with a possible D match to TRBD1 (6 bases). The CDR3 is 12 amino acids. V lost 6 bases and J lost 7, with 14 bases in between. The germline gives CDR1 SGHDT, CDR2 YYEEEE. The CDR3 region is CASTLGAGEQYF. CDR3 in DNA: TGTGCCAGCACTCTGGGGGCCGGTGAGCAGTACTTC.

This clone has only one observation. The CDR3 coding sequence is TGTGCCAGCAGTGCCGGATACAGGGGCGACGAGCAGTACTTC. Amino acid sequence: CASSAGYRGDEQYF. This chain connects TRBV6-1 to TRBJ2-7; 7 bases map to TRBD1. Germline V lookup: CDR1 MNHNS, CDR2 SASEGT. The V segment lost 4 bases and the J segment 5 bases; nucleotides outside the gene matches: 8. This CDR3 comprises 14 residues.

This sequence joins TRBV29-1 and TRBJ2-1; tentatively, D is TRBD2 (5 bases). The CDR3 has 12 residues. The V gene lost 1 base and the J gene lost 10 bases, with 11 bases spanning the gap. Germline CDR1 is SQVTM and CDR2 is ANQGSEA. The CDR3 sequence: CSVEGGIGEQFF. The DNA for the CDR3 is TGCAGCGTTGAAGGAGGGATTGGGGAGCAGTTCTTC.

The V gene is TRBV10-3, the J gene TRBJ2-3; tentatively, D is TRBD2 (6 bases). The V end lost 0 bases, the J end lost 4 bases, and 8 bases lay between the germline ends. In germline, CDR1 is ENHRY, CDR2 SYGVKD. This CDR3 spans 14 amino acids. The CDR3 region has the DNA TGTGCCATCAGTGAGTCAGGCGGGGCAGATACGCAGTATTTT. Its translation is CAISESGGADTQYF.